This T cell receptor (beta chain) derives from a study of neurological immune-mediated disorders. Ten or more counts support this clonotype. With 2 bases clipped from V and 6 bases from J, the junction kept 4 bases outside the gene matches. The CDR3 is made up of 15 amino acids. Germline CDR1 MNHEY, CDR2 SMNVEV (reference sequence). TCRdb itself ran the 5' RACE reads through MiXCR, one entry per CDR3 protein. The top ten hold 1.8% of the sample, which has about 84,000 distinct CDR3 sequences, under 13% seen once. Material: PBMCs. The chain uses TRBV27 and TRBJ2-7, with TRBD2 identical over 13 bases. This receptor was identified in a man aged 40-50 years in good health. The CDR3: CASSLGLAGVGEQYF. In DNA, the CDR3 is TGTGCCAGCAGTTTAGGACTAGCGGGAGTGGGCGAGCAGTACTTC.